This TCR beta chain was documented in a study of shared clonotypes between healthy human individuals. A CD45RA-negative memory subset and a CD45RA+ naive subset were separated from the CD4+ cells. The CDR3 has 13 residues. Germline V gene sequence: CDR1 SGDLS, CDR2 YYNGEE. Trimming left V 4 bases short and J 5 bases short, with 12 bases between. Sequencing was performed with immunoSEQ multiplex PCR; in TCRdb, only in-frame clones are kept and a portion is missing. The data contain about 2.3 million clones, just under 95% of them seen just once; the ten biggest clones take up 0.3% to 0.45%. The study, taken as a whole, reports: Some naive CD4 clonotypes, 4.5% to 5.5%, turned up in common across several donors.

On this clone itself: Antigen unknown.

The chain uses TRBV9 and TRBJ1-1; D is possibly TRBD1 (5 bases). The sequence was obtained from a man younger than 35 in good health. Some clones in this sample may be carry-over from other donors' samples. Specimen: naive CD4+ T cells from PBMCs. Subset noted: CD45RA+ positively selected. In nucleotides, the CDR3 is TGTGCCAGCAGCATAAGGGGCGGGACTGAAGCTTTCTTT. Translation gives CASSIRGGTEAFF.